Below, one T cell receptor (beta chain) is given with its context. Its target is unknown. The data were taken from a study of PD-1 blockade in classical Hodgkin lymphoma. General study points: At baseline, newly diagnosed patients reportedly showed less TCR diversity than healthy donors. No one has yet defined what causes the repertoire differences, which may be disease activity or prior therapy. Later analyses included only patients treated at least 1 year post-ASCT.

After autologous stem cell transplantation all patients relapsed, and prior brentuximab vedotin exposure differed between cohorts. Using immunoSEQ multiplex PCR, the repertoire was profiled, and TCRdb retains in-frame clones only, with some absent. This sample has roughly 35,000 clones, with 88% found just once. This TCR came from a human donor with classical Hodgkin lymphoma. The material was peripheral blood mononuclear cells (PBMCs), obtained before the second cycle of nivolumab.

CDR3 loop: CASSGGLAGVSYNEQFF. In DNA, the CDR3 is TGTGCCAGCAGCGGGGGACTAGCGGGAGTTTCCTACAATGAGCAGTTCTTC. This chain connects TRBV5-4 to TRBJ2-1; 14 bases agree with TRBD2. V lost 4 bases, J lost 1 base, and 4 bases stayed unmatched. CDR3 length equals 17 residues. CDR1 is SGHNT, CDR2 YYREEE, per germline (reference sequence).